This record looks at one T cell receptor beta chain sequence and its context. Its antigen is unidentified. In nominal health when sampled, donors likely had unrecorded immune exposures nonetheless. This sample stems from a study of cytomegalovirus exposure and HLA in healthy donors. PCR involved 60 Vbeta and 13 Jbeta primers. Generated by immunoSEQ multiplex PCR, the TCRdb table keeps only in-frame clones and is missing some. The sample table includes under 90,000 clones. The CDR3 length is 11 residues. Looked up from germline, CDR1 is DFQATT and CDR2 is SNEGSKA (reference sequence). Whole-study findings and limits: Upon later analysis, TCR association rates were observed to vary by HLA locus, being highest for DRB1 and lowest for HLA-C. A likely sequencing artifact accounted for one observed cluster of highly shared sequence variants.

The gene calls are TRBV20-1 and TRBJ1-1; D gene unclear. The source material was PBMCs. The TCR originated in a man aged 45 to 65 in good health and CMV-seropositive. CDR3: CIPPRNTEAFF. The CDR3 nucleotides are TGCATTCCTCCGAGGAACACTGAAGCTTTCTTT.